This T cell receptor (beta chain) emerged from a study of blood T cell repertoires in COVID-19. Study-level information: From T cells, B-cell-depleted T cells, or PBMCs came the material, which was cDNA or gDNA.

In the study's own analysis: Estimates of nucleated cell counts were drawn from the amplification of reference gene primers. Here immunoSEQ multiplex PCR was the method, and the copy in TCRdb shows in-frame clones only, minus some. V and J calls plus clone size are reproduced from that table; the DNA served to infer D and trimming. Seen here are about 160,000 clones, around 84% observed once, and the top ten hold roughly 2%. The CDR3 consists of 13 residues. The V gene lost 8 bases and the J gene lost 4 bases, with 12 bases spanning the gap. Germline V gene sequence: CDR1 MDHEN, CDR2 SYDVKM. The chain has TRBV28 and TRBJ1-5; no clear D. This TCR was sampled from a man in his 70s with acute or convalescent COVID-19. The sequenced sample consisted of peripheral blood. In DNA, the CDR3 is TGTGCCAGCGGTTCAGGTGCAAATCAGCCCCAGCATTTT. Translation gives CASGSGANQPQHF.